This TCR beta chain was sequenced for a study of T cell responses to AZD1222 COVID-19 vaccine. The study's findings and limits: Recipients of AZD1222 seropositive at baseline numbered only six or seven. Donor demographics were predominantly white British with a female majority; clonal diversity may be underestimated.

Libraries were prepared by immunoSEQ multiplex PCR; TCRdb keeps only in-frame clonotypes and omits some of them. The sample has fewer than 180,000 clones; under 95% are singletons. For this clone: Its target is unknown.

With V trimmed by 0 bases and J by 12 bases, 11 bases remained unmatched. This CDR3 spans 15 amino acids. CDR1 is GTSNPN and CDR2 is SVGIG in the germline V gene (reference sequence). Analyses pooled second doses at about 4 or about 12 weeks. The chain links TRBV30 to TRBJ2-1; 10 nucleotides align to TRBD2. This clonotype was sampled from an adult who received the AZD1222 COVID-19 vaccine. The sequenced sample was peripheral blood, obtained 28 days after the second AZD1222 dose. The CDR3 loop is CAWSVRAGGPGVQFF. In nucleotides, the CDR3 is TGTGCCTGGAGTGTAAGAGCGGGAGGGCCGGGGGTGCAGTTCTTC.